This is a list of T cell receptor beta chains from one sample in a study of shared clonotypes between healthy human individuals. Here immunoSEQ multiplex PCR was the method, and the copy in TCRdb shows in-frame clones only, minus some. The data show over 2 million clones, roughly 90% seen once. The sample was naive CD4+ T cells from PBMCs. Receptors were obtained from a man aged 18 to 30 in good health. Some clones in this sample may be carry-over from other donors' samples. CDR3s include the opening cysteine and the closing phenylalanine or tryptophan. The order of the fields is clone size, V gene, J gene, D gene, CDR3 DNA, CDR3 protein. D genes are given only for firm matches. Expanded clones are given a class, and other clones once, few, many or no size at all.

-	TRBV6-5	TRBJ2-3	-	TGTGCCAGCAGCACCAAACGAACAAATACGCAGTATTTT	CASSTKRTNTQYF
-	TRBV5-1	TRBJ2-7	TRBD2	TGCGCCAGCAGCTTAGTAGCGGGAGGGAACGAGCAGTACTTC	CASSLVAGGNEQYF
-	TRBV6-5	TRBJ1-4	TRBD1	TGTGCCAGCAGTACCGACAGGGTAGGGGAAAAACTGTTTTTT	CASSTDRVGEKLFF
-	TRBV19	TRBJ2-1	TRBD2	TGTGCCAGTAGTATGTTGTTGGGCGGGAGGAAATTACCCAATGAGCAGTTCTTC	CASSMLLGGRKLPNEQFF
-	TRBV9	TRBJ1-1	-	TGTGCCAGCAGCGTAGGAGGACAGCCGAACACTGAAGCTTTCTTT	CASSVGGQPNTEAFF
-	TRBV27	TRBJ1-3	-	TGTGCCAGCAGTTTGGGGGGGGGCTCTGGAAACACCATATATTTT	CASSLGGGSGNTIYF
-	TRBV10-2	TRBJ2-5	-	TGCGCCAGCAGTGTTTGGAGGTTGGAGACCCAGTACTTC	CASSVWRLETQYF
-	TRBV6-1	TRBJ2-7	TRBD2	TGTGCCAGCACCTTGGGGGGGAACGGCGAGCAGTACTTC	CASTLGGNGEQYF
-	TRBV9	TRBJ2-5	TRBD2	TGTGCCAGCAGCGTGAGCGGGAGGGGTGAGACCCAGTACTTC	CASSVSGRGETQYF
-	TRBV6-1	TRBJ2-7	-	TGTGCCAGCAGTGAAGGGGTGGGATTGACCTACGAGCAGTACTTC	CASSEGVGLTYEQYF
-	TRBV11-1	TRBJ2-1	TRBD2	TGTGCCAGCAGACGACTAGCGGCAGCCAATGAGCAGTTCTTC	CASRRLAAANEQFF
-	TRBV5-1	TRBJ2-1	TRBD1	TGCGCCAGCAGCTCGGTAGGACAGGGATATGTGAGCTCCTACAATGAGCAGTTCTTC	CASSSVGQGYVSSYNEQFF
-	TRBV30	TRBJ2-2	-	TGTGCCTGGAGTGTACTCGTCAACACCGGGGAGCTGTTTTTT	CAWSVLVNTGELFF
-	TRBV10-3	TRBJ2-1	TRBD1	TGTGCCATCACCTCGGACAGGACCAACTACAATGAGCAGTTCTTC	CAITSDRTNYNEQFF
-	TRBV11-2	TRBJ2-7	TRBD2	TGTGCCAGCAGCTTAGTTGGGGGGGGACTCCCATCCTACGAGCAGTACTTC	CASSLVGGGLPSYEQYF
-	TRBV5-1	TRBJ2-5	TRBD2	TGCGCCAGCAGCGTAACTAGCGGGGCCCAAGAGACCCAGTACTTC	CASSVTSGAQETQYF
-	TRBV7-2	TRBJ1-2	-	TGTGCCAGCAGCACCCGATACGGGACTCGGCAGGGCTACACCTTC	CASSTRYGTRQGYTF
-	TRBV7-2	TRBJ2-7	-	TGTGCCAGCAGCTTAGCGAGAGGGGGCTCCTACGAGCAGTACTTC	CASSLARGGSYEQYF
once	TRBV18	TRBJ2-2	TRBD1	TGTGCCAGCTCACCACTGACAGGGGCGAACACCGGGGAGCTGTTTTTT	CASSPLTGANTGELFF
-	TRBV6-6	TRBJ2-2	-	TGTGCCAGCAGGGGGGGACAGTACACCGGGGAGCTGTTTTTT	CASRGGQYTGELFF
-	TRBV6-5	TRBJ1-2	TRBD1	TGTGCCAGCAGTTTAAGGGACAGGGACTCTGGCTACACCTTC	CASSLRDRDSGYTF
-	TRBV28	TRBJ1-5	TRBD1	TGTGCCAGCAGTCCCTCGGCCAGGGGGCACAATCAGCCCCAGCATTTT	CASSPSARGHNQPQHF
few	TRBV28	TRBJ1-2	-	TGTGCCAGCAGTCAACTTTATGGCTACACCTTC	CASSQLYGYTF
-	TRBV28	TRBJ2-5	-	TGTGCCAGCAGCGGGTTTAGCCCCAAGACCCAGTACTTC	CASSGFSPKTQYF
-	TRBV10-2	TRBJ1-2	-	TGCGCCAGCAGTGAGGTATCCCCTCTGTGGGGCTACACCTTC	CASSEVSPLWGYTF
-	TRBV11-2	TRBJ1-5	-	TGTGCCAGCAGCTTAGGGCCTTCATCGACCCAGCATTTT	CASSLGPSSTQHF
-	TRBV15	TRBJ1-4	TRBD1	TGTGCCACCAGCAGAGAGAAGGACAGGGTTGCAAAACTGTTTTTT	CATSREKDRVAKLFF
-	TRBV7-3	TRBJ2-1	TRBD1	TGTGCCAGCAGCCCCGGACAGGGGAGATCCTACAATGAGCAGTTCTTC	CASSPGQGRSYNEQFF
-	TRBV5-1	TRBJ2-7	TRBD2	TGCGCCAGCAGGGAGACTAGCGGCATCTACGAGCAGTACTTC	CASRETSGIYEQYF
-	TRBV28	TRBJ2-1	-	TGTGCCGGGGCTGGGGATAGCCATGAGCAGTTCTTC	CAGAGDSHEQFF
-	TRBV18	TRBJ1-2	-	TGTGCCAGCTCACCTAATCTCTGGGGGAACTATGGCTACACCTTC	CASSPNLWGNYGYTF